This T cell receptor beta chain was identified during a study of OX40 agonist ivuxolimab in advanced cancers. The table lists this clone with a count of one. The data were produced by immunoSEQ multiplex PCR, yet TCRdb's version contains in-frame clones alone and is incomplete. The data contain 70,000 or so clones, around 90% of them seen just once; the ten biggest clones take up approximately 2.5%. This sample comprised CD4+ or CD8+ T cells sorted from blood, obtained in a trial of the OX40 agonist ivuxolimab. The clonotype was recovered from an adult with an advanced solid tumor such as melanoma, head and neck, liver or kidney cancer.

As DNA, the CDR3 is TGCGCCAGCAGCTGGCGGGGGCAGGTCGACGGCTACACCTTC. Protein: CASSWRGQVDGYTF. This chain joins TRBV5-1 and TRBJ1-2; tentatively, D is TRBD1 (6 bases). This CDR3 has 14 residues. V lost 3 bases and J 8 bases, leaving 17 bases between the germline ends. Germline V gene sequence: CDR1 SGHRS, CDR2 YFSETQ. Drawing the rest from reference TRBV5-1 and TRBJ1-2, the complete variable domain is KAGVTQTPRYLIKTRGQQVTLSCSPISGHRSVSWYQQTPGQGLQFLFEYFSETQRNKGNFPGRFSGRQFSNSRSEMNVSTLELGDSALYLCASSWRGQVDGYTFGSGTRLTVV.